This T cell receptor beta chain came from a study of beta chain features in type 1 diabetes. All of the isolated RNA was reverse transcribed, so expressed TCRB transcripts were sequenced. TCRdb's table, derived via immunoSEQ multiplex PCR, lists solely in-frame clones and lacks some. The data show approximately 160,000 clones, less than 9.5% seen once. Germline V gene lookup returns CDR1 SNHLY and CDR2 FYNNEI. The J segment lost 4 bases and the V segment lost 9 bases, leaving 15 bases of the junction unmatched. The CDR3 contains 16 residues. The sample holds a few counts of this clone. Its cognate antigen is unknown. General observations from the study: Fewer insertions but more deletions were seen at VDJ junctions in type 1 diabetes patients.

The rearrangement links TRBV2 to TRBJ2-5; 9 bases fit TRBD2. Sample: central memory CD4+ T cells from blood. The sequence derives from a woman under 30 in good health. The CDR3 loop reads CASRLRGGLARETQYF. CDR3 nucleotide sequence: TGTGCCAGTCGCTTGCGGGGGGGACTAGCAAGAGAGACCCAGTACTTC.